The 10 T cell receptor beta chains in this list originate from one sample, sequenced in a study of coeliac disease. Whole-study findings and limits: Control samples showed higher TRB and TRG clonality than intraepithelial and lamina propria samples in active celiac disease.

No antigen has been identified for these receptors. The method was immunoSEQ multiplex PCR; TCRdb's version includes in-frame clones alone and lacks a portion of them. The sample records thousands of clones, about three fifths being singletons. The material sequenced was intraepithelial lymphocytes from the gut. These receptors originate from a woman younger than 35 with active celiac disease.

The chain has TRBV10-1 and TRBJ2-1; 8 bases agree with TRBD1. V shed 5 bases, J shed 0 bases, and the junction held 9 bases outside the gene matches. CDR3 size: 17 residues. The germline V gene has CDR1 WNHNN and CDR2 SYGVQD (reference sequence). The CDR3 DNA reads as TGCGCCAGCAGTCCCGCCAGGACAGGGAGCTCCTACAATGAGCAGTTCTTC. Translated: CASSPARTGSSYNEQFF.

The chain recombines TRBV18 with TRBJ2-6; no clear D. With 2 bases removed from V and 4 bases from J, the gap between germline ends came to 9 bases. This CDR3 is built from 15 residues. Germline loops: CDR1 KGHSH, CDR2 LQKENI. As DNA, the CDR3 is TGTGCCAGCTCACCAACCGGGTACGGGGCCAACGTCCTGACTTTC. This translates into CASSPTGYGANVLTF.

In its sample, this clone was seen once. The chain joins TRBV5-1 to TRBJ1-1; TRBD1 aligns across 9 bases. The CDR3 totals 16 residues. Per the germline V gene, CDR1 is SGHRS and CDR2 is YFSETQ. Germline trimming cut 2 bases from V and 6 bases from J; bases unmatched to any gene: 11. CDR3 DNA: TGCGCCAGCAGCTTTGGTTTCGGGGACAGGGACTCTGAAGCTTTCTTT. Translated, it gives CASSFGFGDRDSEAFF.

The gene calls are TRBV6-6 and TRBJ1-2, with 7 bases that match TRBD1. J lost 7 bases, V lost 4 bases, and 6 bases had no gene match. The germline V gene has CDR1 MNHNY and CDR2 SVGAGI (reference sequence). The CDR3 covers 13 residues. Here the CDR3 DNA reads TGTGCCAGCAGTTTTTTACAGGGGAGTGGCTACACCTTC. Translating it yields CASSFLQGSGYTF.

The rearrangement uses TRBV19 and TRBJ2-7; 11 bases fit TRBD2. The V gene end was trimmed by 3 bases and the J gene end by 3 bases; junction bases not matched to a gene: 4. The CDR3 is 15 amino acids. Germline values: CDR1 LNHDA, CDR2 SQIVND (reference sequence). The CDR3 region has the DNA TGTGCCAGTAGTATCAAACTAGCGGGGGTCTACGAGCAGTACTTC. Translation gives CASSIKLAGVYEQYF.

The chain employs TRBV9 and TRBJ2-1, with D perhaps matching TRBD2 (7 bases). Germline values: CDR1 SGDLS, CDR2 YYNGEE. This CDR3 contains 16 residues. Trimming stripped 0 bases from V and 10 bases from J, with 20 bases between. The CDR3: CASSVDGGAISGEQFF. Written as DNA, the CDR3 is TGTGCCAGCAGCGTAGATGGGGGGGCGATTTCGGGCGAGCAGTTCTTC.

The rearrangement joins TRBV19 to TRBJ2-1; 9 nucleotides line up with TRBD2. The germline V gene encodes CDR1 LNHDA and CDR2 SQIVND (reference sequence). V dropped 8 bases and J dropped 0; count of bases not matched to a gene: 5. This CDR3 is 15 amino acids long. The CDR3 region is CASHSGGRSYNEQFF. The CDR3 DNA follows: TGTGCCAGTCATAGCGGGGGCCGCTCCTACAATGAGCAGTTCTTC.

DNA for the CDR3: TGTGCCAGCAGTTCGGCACCGATAGAGCGTAATGAAAAACTGTTTTTT. It codes for CASSSAPIERNEKLFF. The chain joins TRBV28 to TRBJ1-4, with D hard to call. Trimming took off 4 bases at V and 4 bases at J, with 16 bases between the two ends. This CDR3 comprises 16 residues. Germline V gene sequence: CDR1 MDHEN, CDR2 SYDVKM. Based on the CDR3 plus reference TRBV28 and TRBJ1-4, the full variable domain is DVKVTQSSRYLVKRTGEKVFLECVQDMDHENMFWYRQDPGLGLRLIYFSYDVKMKEKGDIPEGYSVSREKKERFSLILESASTNQTSMYLCASSSAPIERNEKLFFGSGTQLSVL.

This clone was detected only once. The rearrangement joins TRBV18 to TRBJ1-5; TRBD1 matches 7 bases. Unmatched junction bases numbered 10, after V lost 5 bases and J lost 6 bases. Per the germline V gene, CDR1 is KGHSH and CDR2 is LQKENI. The CDR3 is 15 amino acids. The CDR3 sequence is CASSKGTDGSQPQHF. DNA of the CDR3: TGTGCCAGCTCAAAGGGGACAGACGGGAGTCAGCCCCAGCATTTT.

This chain links TRBV19 with TRBJ1-1; TRBD1 might be the D (6 bases). There are 15 residues in the CDR3. Germline V CDR1 and CDR2: LNHDA, SQIVND (reference sequence). Deletions cut 7 bases from V and 0 bases from J, with 15 bases between. The CDR3 DNA follows: TGTGCCAGTAAGGTTCAGGGGACCATGAACACTGAAGCTTTCTTT. This gives the protein CASKVQGTMNTEAFF.